The following is a T cell receptor (beta chain) sequence with its context. The data originate from a study of T cell changes during pregnancy in multiple sclerosis. The germline V gene encodes CDR1 MNHNY and CDR2 SVGAGI (reference sequence). CDR3 length: 12 residues. The J segment lost 3 bases and the V segment lost 10 bases, leaving 5 bases of the junction unmatched. Data came from immunoSEQ multiplex PCR; TCRdb stores just in-frame clones and leaves some out. The sample consists of about 41,000 clones, around 89% of them appearing once. This receptor was taken from a female donor with multiple sclerosis, enrolled in a pregnancy study. The V call is TRBV6-6, the J call TRBJ1-2; 7 nucleotides line up with TRBD1. Sequencing used CD4+ T cells from peripheral blood mononuclear cells, obtained in the first trimester of pregnancy. This chain's CDR3 is CATRQGDYGYTF. The CDR3 DNA sequence: TGTGCCACCCGACAGGGCGACTATGGCTACACCTTC.